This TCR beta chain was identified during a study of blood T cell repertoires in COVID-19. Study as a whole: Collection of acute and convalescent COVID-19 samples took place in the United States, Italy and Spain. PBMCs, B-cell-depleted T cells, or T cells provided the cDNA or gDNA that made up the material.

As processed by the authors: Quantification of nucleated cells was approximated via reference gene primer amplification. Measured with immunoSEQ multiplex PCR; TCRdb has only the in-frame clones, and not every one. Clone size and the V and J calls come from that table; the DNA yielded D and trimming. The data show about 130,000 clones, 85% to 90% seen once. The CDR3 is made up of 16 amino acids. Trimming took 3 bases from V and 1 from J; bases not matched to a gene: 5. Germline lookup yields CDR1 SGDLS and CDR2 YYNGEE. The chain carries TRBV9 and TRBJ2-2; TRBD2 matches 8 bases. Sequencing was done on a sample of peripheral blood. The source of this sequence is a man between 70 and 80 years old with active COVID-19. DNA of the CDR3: TGTGCCAGCAGCGCCCGGGGGGGCGGGAACACCGGGGAGCTGTTTTTT. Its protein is CASSARGGGNTGELFF.